A selection of T cell receptor beta chains follows, all from one sample in a study of cytomegalovirus exposure and HLA in healthy donors. Data came from immunoSEQ multiplex PCR; TCRdb stores just in-frame clones and leaves some out. Its table lists about 140,000 clones. Sequencing was carried out using PBMCs. These TCRs come from a woman between 18 and 29 years old in good health and CMV-seronegative. Each CDR3 is given with its conserved first and last residue. The D gene is left open where the match is weak.

cdr3_aa,cdr3_nt,v_call,d_call,j_call
CASSEVGRSVQRLDSYNEQFF,TGTGCCAGCAGTGAAGTGGGGCGCAGCGTACAACGACTAGACTCCTACAATGAGCAGTTCTTC,TRBV6-1,NA,TRBJ2-1
CAWSVQDNSPLHF,TGTGCCTGGAGTGTACAGGATAATTCACCCCTCCACTTT,TRBV30,NA,TRBJ1-6
CASGQGALGAEAFF,TGTGCCAGTGGGCAGGGGGCGCTGGGCGCTGAAGCTTTCTTT,TRBV6-1,TRBD1,TRBJ1-1
CASNVDSGELFF,TGTGCCAGCAACGTTGACTCCGGGGAGCTGTTTTTT,TRBV9,NA,TRBJ2-2
CASSSYRGEDYGYTF,TGTGCCAGCAGCTCTTACAGGGGGGAAGACTATGGCTACACCTTC,TRBV11-2,TRBD1,TRBJ1-2
CASSLNQGTQETQYF,TGTGCCAGCAGCTTGAATCAGGGGACCCAAGAGACCCAGTACTTC,TRBV5-4,NA,TRBJ2-5
CASSPRRMAGRTYEQYF,TGTGCCAGCTCGCCACGGAGAATGGCAGGGCGGACCTACGAGCAGTACTTC,TRBV18,NA,TRBJ2-7
CASSRTNGGYTF,TGTGCCAGCAGCCGGACTAATGGTGGCTACACCTTC,TRBV5-6,NA,TRBJ1-2
CASRGKLDRAGYTF,TGTGCCAGCAGAGGCAAACTCGACAGGGCTGGCTACACCTTC,TRBV2,TRBD1,TRBJ1-2
CAGGTANEQFF,TGTGCCGGGGGGACTGCGAATGAGCAGTTCTTC,TRBV7-8,NA,TRBJ2-1
CASSPTGMGTIYF,TGTGCCAGCAGTCCTACAGGGATGGGCACCATATATTTT,TRBV5-6,NA,TRBJ1-3
CATLPGGHNEQFF,TGTGCCACCCTCCCGGGAGGGCACAATGAGCAGTTCTTC,TRBV11-2,TRBD2,TRBJ2-1
CASSSSTGYSNQPQHF,TGTGCCAGCAGTTCCTCCACAGGGTATAGCAATCAGCCCCAGCATTTT,TRBV28,NA,TRBJ1-5
CASSPEAAGGRPQHF,TGCGCCAGCAGCCCCGAGGCGGCAGGGGGCCGGCCCCAGCATTTT,TRBV4-1,TRBD1,TRBJ1-5
CASSLDGHRFQETQYF,TGTGCCAGCAGCCTCGACGGCCACAGGTTCCAAGAGACCCAGTACTTC,TRBV5-4,NA,TRBJ2-5
CASSFGSGGRETQYF,TGCGCCAGCAGCTTCGGGTCGGGAGGGAGGGAGACCCAGTACTTC,TRBV5-1,TRBD2,TRBJ2-5
CASSLYTEAFF,TGTGCCAGCAGCCTGTACACTGAAGCTTTCTTT,TRBV7-2,NA,TRBJ1-1
CASSQESHPQAFF,TGCGCCAGCAGCCAAGAGAGCCACCCTCAGGCGTTCTTC,TRBV4-1,NA,TRBJ2-1
CASRPSGTSDVGYTF,TGCGCCAGCAGACCCTCCGGGACTAGTGATGTGGGCTACACCTTC,TRBV5-1,NA,TRBJ1-2
CASSERQGFGYTF,TGCGCCAGCAGTGAGAGACAGGGGTTTGGCTACACCTTC,TRBV10-1,TRBD1,TRBJ1-2
CASARGNTEAFF,TGTGCCAGCGCTAGGGGGAACACTGAAGCTTTCTTT,TRBV7-9,NA,TRBJ1-1
CASSLGTFAGNEQFF,TGTGCCAGCAGCTTGGGGACATTCGCTGGCAATGAGCAGTTCTTC,TRBV7-2,NA,TRBJ2-1
CATSRDNQNSGRTQYF,TGTGCCACCAGCAGAGATAACCAAAATAGCGGGAGGACCCAGTACTTC,TRBV15,TRBD2,TRBJ2-5
CAISGTENTEAFF,TGTGCCATCAGCGGGACAGAGAACACTGAAGCTTTCTTT,TRBV10-3,TRBD1,TRBJ1-1
CAGGGGPHYGYTF,TGTGCCGGGGGCGGGGGTCCTCACTATGGCTACACCTTC,TRBV6-1,NA,TRBJ1-2
CASSLLGGRGTDTQYF,TGTGCCAGCAGCTTATTGGGGGGGAGGGGCACAGATACGCAGTATTTT,TRBV7-3,TRBD2,TRBJ2-3
CASSVDLAATGELFF,TGTGCCAGCAGCGTAGACCTAGCGGCCACCGGGGAGCTGTTTTTT,TRBV9,TRBD2,TRBJ2-2
CASSGQGGGTNEKLFF,TGCGCCAGCAGCGGACAGGGGGGGGGAACTAATGAAAAACTGTTTTTT,TRBV5-1,TRBD1,TRBJ1-4
CASRQGQNSEKLFF,TGTGCCAGCAGGCAGGGGCAGAACAGTGAAAAACTGTTTTTT,TRBV6-5,NA,TRBJ1-4
CASSYGETGRHYEQYF,TGTGCCAGCAGTTACGGGGAGACAGGGCGCCACTACGAGCAGTACTTC,TRBV6-5,TRBD1,TRBJ2-7
CASSLGPGARNYGYTF,TGCGCCAGCAGCTTGGGTCCAGGGGCGAGAAATTATGGCTACACCTTC,TRBV5-1,NA,TRBJ1-2
CASSQTGSETQYF,TGTGCCAGCAGTCAAACAGGGTCAGAGACCCAGTACTTC,TRBV6-6,NA,TRBJ2-5